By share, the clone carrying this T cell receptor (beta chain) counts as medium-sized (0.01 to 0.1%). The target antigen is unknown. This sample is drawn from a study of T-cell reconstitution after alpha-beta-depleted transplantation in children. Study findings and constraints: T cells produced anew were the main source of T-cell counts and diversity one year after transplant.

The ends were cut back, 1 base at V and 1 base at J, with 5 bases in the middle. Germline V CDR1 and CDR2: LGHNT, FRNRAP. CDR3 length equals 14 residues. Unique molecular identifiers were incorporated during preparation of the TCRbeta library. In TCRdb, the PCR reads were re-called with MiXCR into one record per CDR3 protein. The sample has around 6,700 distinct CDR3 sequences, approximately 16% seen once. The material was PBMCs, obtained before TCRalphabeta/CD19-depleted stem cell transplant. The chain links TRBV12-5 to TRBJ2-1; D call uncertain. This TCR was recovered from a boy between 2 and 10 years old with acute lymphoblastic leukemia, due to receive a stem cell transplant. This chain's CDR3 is CASGLGVSYNEQFF. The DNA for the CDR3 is TGTGCTAGTGGTTTGGGTGTTTCCTACAATGAGCAGTTCTTC.